Each of the 20 T cell receptor beta chains below was sequenced from the same sample in a study of regulatory T cells in long-lasting Graves disease. In building TCR beta libraries, iRepertoire HTBI primers were used together with Arm-PCR of CDR3 regions. TCRdb itself ran the multiplex PCR reads through MiXCR, one entry per CDR3 protein. The sample lists about 240,000 distinct CDR3 sequences, 20% occurring once. The time point was: newly diagnosed GD, antithyroid drugs for less than 3 months. The TCR library used RNA extracted from PBMCs. The sample consisted of peripheral blood mononuclear cells (PBMCs), taken at new diagnosis, from a patient treated with antithyroid drugs. These receptors were taken from a female donor with Graves disease.

This clonotype was counted at least ten times. The V gene is TRBV30, the J gene TRBJ2-7; TRBD1 might be the D (6 bases). Germline V CDR1 and CDR2: GTSNPN, SVGIG (reference sequence). The CDR3 is 12 residues long. Trimming took off 5 bases at V and 5 bases at J, with 13 bases between the two ends. CDR3: CAWYQGTHEQYF. The CDR3 bases are TGTGCCTGGTATCAGGGGACCCACGAGCAGTACTTC.

CDR3 in amino acids: CASSRTPAGGQDTQYF. The CDR3, as DNA: TGTGCCAGCAGTCGAACCCCAGCGGGAGGGCAAGATACGCAGTATTTT. The rearrangement links TRBV7-3 to TRBJ2-3; 10 bases fit TRBD2. The CDR3 loop spans 16 amino acids. CDR1 and CDR2 from the germline V gene are SGHTA and FQGTGA. V gave up 6 bases and J gave up 5 bases; unmatched junction bases: 11.

Concerning this clonotype itself: One end of the junction does not line up with germline, which may come from a read error. The V gene is TRBV29-1, the J gene TRBJ2-5; 9 bases are shared with TRBD2. Germline CDR1 SQVTM, CDR2 ANQGSEA. The CDR3 spans 16 residues. The CDR3 spells CSGAPAGSSSGETKYF. The CDR3 DNA is TGCAGCGGGGCTCCCGCTGGGTCGTCTAGCGGGGAGACCAAGTACTTC.

The chain employs TRBV20-1 and TRBJ2-5; 7 bases match TRBD1. CDR3 length: 12 amino acids. Germline V lookup: CDR1 DFQATT, CDR2 SNEGSKA (reference sequence). V gave up 3 bases and J gave up 4 bases; unmatched junction bases: 2. CDR3 sequence reads: CSASRQGETQYF. The CDR3 DNA reads TGCAGTGCTAGCCGACAGGGAGAGACCCAGTACTTC.

This clonotype showed up many times. This chain links TRBV24-1 with TRBJ1-5; no definite D call. The CDR3 totals 15 residues. Germline CDR1 and CDR2: KGHDR and SFDVKD. Trimming took off 4 bases at V and 1 base at J, with 10 bases between the two ends. CDR3 sequence reads: CATSDNVGSNQPQHF. CDR3 bases: TGTGCCACCAGTGACAATGTGGGCAGCAATCAGCCCCAGCATTTT.

This clonotype was found once. This is likely an artifact of a read error, given a far larger clone one base away. The chain joins TRBV2 to TRBJ2-7; TRBD1 matches at 7 bases. Matching the DNA end better, TRBJ2-1 makes the J call doubtful. Germline values: CDR1 SNHLY, CDR2 FYNNEI. The length of the CDR3 is 15 residues. CDR3 amino acids: CAGSGRTGVINEQFF. CDR3 nucleotides: TGTGCCGGCAGTGGGCGGACAGGCGTGATCAATGAGCAGTTCTTC.

This clonotype appeared many times. V is TRBV11-2 and J is TRBJ2-1; no clear D gene. Germline CDR1 is SGHAT and CDR2 is FQNNGV. The length of the CDR3 is 12 residues. V was shortened by 1 base and J by 7 bases, with 5 bases between the two germline ends. CDR3 protein: CASSLVGNEQFF. The CDR3 DNA is TGTGCCAGCAGCTTAGTGGGGAATGAGCAGTTCTTC.

CDR3 bases: TGCAGCGTTGAAGATCCCGAGGACAGGGAATCCTATGGCTACACCTTC. This gives the protein CSVEDPEDRESYGYTF. V and J are TRBV29-1 and TRBJ1-2; 8 bases map to TRBD1. The CDR3 is 16 amino acids. CDR1 and CDR2 (germline): SQVTM, ANQGSEA. V shed 0 bases, J shed 4 bases, and the junction held 10 bases outside the gene matches.

On this clonotype: A much larger clone differs from this one at a single base, so this may be a read error. The rearrangement links TRBV20-1 to TRBJ2-3; 13 bases map to TRBD2. The DNA matches TRBJ2-1 better at its end, which makes the J call doubtful. The CDR3 is 14 amino acids. CDR1 and CDR2 from the germline V gene are DFQATT and SNEGSKA (reference sequence). The chain's CDR3 is CSARGTSGGFEQFF. The CDR3 DNA sequence: TGCAGTGCTAGAGGGACTAGCGGGGGTTTCGAGCAGTTCTTC.

This clonotype was seen repeatedly, ten times or more. This rearrangement joins TRBV5-5 to TRBJ2-1, with TRBD2 matching 15 bases. Germline V gene data show CDR1 as SGHKS and CDR2 as YYEKEE (reference sequence). The CDR3 consists of 15 residues. Losses at the gene ends were 4 bases for V and 9 bases for J; bases not matched to a gene: 5. CDR3 region: CASSPGLAGGVEQFF. The CDR3 DNA sequence: TGTGCCAGCAGCCCGGGACTAGCGGGGGGAGTTGAGCAGTTCTTC. The complete variable domain, with remaining parts taken from reference TRBV5-5 and TRBJ2-1, reads DAGVTQSPTHLIKTRGQQVTLRCSPISGHKSVSWYQQVLGQGPQFIFQYYEKEERGRGNFPDRFSARQFPNYSSELNVNALLLGDSALYLCASSPGLAGGVEQFFGPGTRLTVL.

As concerns this clonotype: A read error may be the cause here, since a much bigger clone is one base away. The chain combines TRBV2 with TRBJ2-3; D is uncertain. CDR3 size: 14 residues. Germline V gene lookup returns CDR1 SNHLY and CDR2 FYNNEI. The CDR3 bases are TGTGCCAGCAGTGATGTCGACGCCCGAGATGCGCAGTATTTT. This translates into CASSDVDARDAQYF.

For this clonotype: Only one base separates this from a far larger clonotype, so it likely reflects a read error. The chain carries TRBV6-2 or TRBV6-3 and TRBJ2-7; D might be TRBD1 or TRBD2, each matching 5 bases. This CDR3 region has 19 residues. V gave up 4 bases and J gave up 7 bases, with 32 bases separating them. Germline assignment: CDR1 MNHEY and CDR2 SVGEGT. The CDR3 nucleotides read TGTGCCAGCAGTTCCACAGGTGATAGGACTGGGCGTTCCTACAATGAGCAGTACTTC. Translated, it gives CASSSTGDRTGRSYNEQYF.

The sample holds a few counts of this clonotype. This chain uses TRBV9 with TRBJ2-1, with a weak D call TRBD2 (5 bases). The germline gives CDR1 SGDLS, CDR2 YYNGEE. CDR3 size: 13 residues. Trimming removed 3 bases from V and 8 bases from J, with 12 bases in between. The CDR3 sequence: CASSASGRDEQFF. The DNA of the CDR3 is TGTGCCAGCAGCGCATCGGGGAGAGATGAGCAGTTCTTC.

There are many counts of this clonotype. In DNA form, the CDR3 reads TGTGCCAGCAGCTTTCTGGCAAAAGTCAGCGGGAAGAGCACAGATACGCAGTATTTT. Amino acids: CASSFLAKVSGKSTDTQYF. V usage is TRBV5-4 and J usage is TRBJ2-3, with 7 bases fitting TRBD2. Trimming removed 2 bases from V and 0 bases from J; junction bases left unmatched: 15. The CDR3 spans 19 residues. The germline V gene has CDR1 SGHNT and CDR2 YYREEE (reference sequence).

As for this clonotype: A read error is possible here, since a much larger clone lies one base away. No conserved phenylalanine or tryptophan ends this CDR3, so it is likely a read error. In DNA form, the CDR3 reads TGTGCCAGCAGTCCGGACGTCCGCTCCTACAATGAGCAGTTCTCC. This sequence encodes CASSPDVRSYNEQFS. V usage is TRBV27 and J usage is TRBJ2-1, with no clear D. The CDR3 runs to 15 residues. The V end lost 5 bases, the J end lost 0 bases, and 11 bases lay between the germline ends. Germline CDR1 is MNHEY and CDR2 is SMNVEV (reference sequence).

This clonotype was seen ten or more times. CDR3 in amino acids: CASSSTGGIASEQYF. The CDR3 nucleotides read TGTGCCAGCAGTTCGACAGGGGGGATAGCTAGCGAGCAGTACTTC. The chain joins TRBV13 to TRBJ2-7, with 9 bases aligning to TRBD1. V shed 6 bases, J shed 6 bases, and the junction held 12 bases outside the gene matches. CDR1 and CDR2 from the germline V gene are PRHDT and FYEKMQ (reference sequence). The CDR3 spans 15 residues.

This clonotype appeared many times. This rearrangement joins TRBV5-1 to TRBJ2-2; D is unresolved. The CDR3 loop spans 14 amino acids. The V end lost 6 bases, the J end lost 0 bases, and 9 bases lay between the germline ends. CDR1 and CDR2 (germline): SGHRS, YFSETQ. The CDR3 DNA sequence: TGCGCCAGCATGGTCAACGCGAACACCGGGGAGCTGTTTTTT. Residues: CASMVNANTGELFF.

In this sample, this clonotype turned up many times. The V gene is TRBV5-1, the J gene TRBJ2-3; D perhaps matches TRBD2 (5 bases). The CDR3 spans 16 residues. V was clipped by 2 bases and J by 0 bases, with 13 bases between them. The V gene's germline CDR1 is SGHRS and CDR2 YFSETQ. CDR3 amino acids: CASSFRGGSSTDTQYF. CDR3 coding DNA: TGCGCCAGCAGCTTTCGAGGCGGGTCAAGCACAGATACGCAGTATTTT.

In this sample, this clonotype turned up many times. CDR3 coding DNA: TGTGCCAGCTCACCGGACAGGTCGCAAGAGACCCAGTACTTC. This codes for CASSPDRSQETQYF. The V call is TRBV18, the J call TRBJ2-5, with 7 bases matching TRBD1. The CDR3 is 14 residues long. The germline CDR1 and CDR2 sequences are KGHSH and LQKENI. V was pared by 3 bases and J by 2 bases, with 3 bases of the junction left unmatched.

The gene calls are TRBV4-3 and TRBJ2-3; 7 positions agree with TRBD2. Germline V gene data show CDR1 as LGHNA and CDR2 as YSLEER. The trim removed 4 bases at V and 8 bases at J, leaving 9 bases unmatched. The CDR3 loop spans 14 amino acids. CDR3 DNA: TGCGCCAGCAGCCCCGACGGGGCGGGAGCTACGCAGTATTTT. This translates into CASSPDGAGATQYF.